This T cell receptor (beta chain) was retrieved from a study of Tregs in tolerant kidney transplant recipients. Assay: immunoSEQ multiplex PCR; the TCRdb copy retains only in-frame clones and omits some. The sample consists of about 83,000 clones, around 98% of them appearing once. V shed 0 bases and J 1 base; nucleotides not matched to a gene: 6. This CDR3 contains 17 residues. As regards this clone: Its specificity is unknown.

The study, taken as a whole, reports: Biological reproducibility was not directly addressed in this study. Tregs expanded with activated donor B cells seemed most donor-specific.

The V and J genes are TRBV6-7 and TRBJ2-5, with 9 nucleotides matching TRBD2. TRBV6-7 is placed among ORFs of uncertain function. The sample in question was CD4+ T cells from blood, obtained before the transplant. The sequence came from a human donor who received a combined kidney and bone marrow transplant. The DNA for the CDR3 is TGTGCCAGCAGTTACTCGAATAGCGGGGGATTCCAAGAGACCCAGTACTTC. Protein product: CASSYSNSGGFQETQYF.